This TCR beta chain is drawn from a study of response to subunit inactivated influenza vaccine. General study results and limits: New T cells are recruited in small numbers by each seasonal influenza vaccination, according to the authors' suggestion.

As to this clonotype: Antigen unknown.

The trim removed 5 bases at V and 2 bases at J, leaving 4 bases unmatched. The CDR3 has 15 amino acids. Germline CDR1 and CDR2: SGHTA and FQGNSA. One entry per CDR3 protein results from TCRdb running MiXCR on the RT-PCR reads. The table lists about 700,000 distinct CDR3 sequences, 14% of them singletons. The source is a man aged 50-60 years who received an inactivated influenza vaccine. This sequence joins TRBV7-2 and TRBJ2-1; 9 bases line up with TRBD2. Sequencing was performed on PBMCs from blood, taken around two weeks before vaccination. The CDR3 nucleotides are TGTGCCAGCAGCCAAAGCGGGAGGCCCTACAATGAGCAGTTCTTC. It specifies CASSQSGRPYNEQFF. Combining the CDR3 with reference TRBV7-2 and TRBJ2-1 gives the whole variable domain GAGVSQSPSNKVTEKGKDVELRCDPISGHTALYWYRQSLGQGLEFLIYFQGNSAPDKSGLPSDRFSAERTGGSVSTLTIQRTQQEDSAVYLCASSQSGRPYNEQFFGPGTRLTVL.